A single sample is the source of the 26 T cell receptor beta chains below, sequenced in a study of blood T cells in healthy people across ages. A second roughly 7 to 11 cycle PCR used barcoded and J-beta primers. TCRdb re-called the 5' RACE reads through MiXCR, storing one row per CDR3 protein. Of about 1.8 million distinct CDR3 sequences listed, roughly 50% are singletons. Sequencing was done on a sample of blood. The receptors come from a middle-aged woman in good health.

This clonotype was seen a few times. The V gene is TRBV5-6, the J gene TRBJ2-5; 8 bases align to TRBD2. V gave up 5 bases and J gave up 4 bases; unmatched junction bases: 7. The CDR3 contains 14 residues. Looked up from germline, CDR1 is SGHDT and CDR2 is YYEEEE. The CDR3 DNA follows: TGTGCCAGCAGAACGGGGGGGCCCTTAGAGACCCAGTACTTC. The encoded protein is CASRTGGPLETQYF. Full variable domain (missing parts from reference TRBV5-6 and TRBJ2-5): DAGVTQSPTHLIKTRGQQVTLRCSPKSGHDTVSWYQQALGQGPQFIFQYYEEEERQRGNFPDRFSGHQFPNYSSELNVNALLLGDSALYLCASRTGGPLETQYFGPGTRLLVL.

The CDR3 loop is CASSHTMTGAGTGELFF. The CDR3 nucleotides read TGTGCCAGCAGTCACACAATGACAGGGGCGGGCACCGGGGAGCTGTTTTTT. This chain joins TRBV11-3 and TRBJ2-2; TRBD1 matches 8 bases. The CDR3 spans 17 residues. Germline V lookup: CDR1 SGHNT, CDR2 YENEEA. J lost 4 bases, V lost 6 bases, and 13 bases had no gene match.

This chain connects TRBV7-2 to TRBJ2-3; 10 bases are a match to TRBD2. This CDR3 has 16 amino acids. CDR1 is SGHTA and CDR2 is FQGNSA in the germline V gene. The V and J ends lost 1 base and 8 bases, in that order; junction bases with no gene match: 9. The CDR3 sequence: CASSLDPSGGLGTQYF. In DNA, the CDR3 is TGTGCCAGCAGCTTAGATCCTAGCGGGGGTTTGGGTACGCAGTATTTT.

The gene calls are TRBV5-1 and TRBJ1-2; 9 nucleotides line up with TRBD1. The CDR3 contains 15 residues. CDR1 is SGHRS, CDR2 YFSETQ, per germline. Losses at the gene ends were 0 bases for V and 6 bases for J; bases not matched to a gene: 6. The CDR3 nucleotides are TGCGCCAGCAGCTTGGGGGACAGGGACATTCATGGCTACACCTTC. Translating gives CASSLGDRDIHGYTF.

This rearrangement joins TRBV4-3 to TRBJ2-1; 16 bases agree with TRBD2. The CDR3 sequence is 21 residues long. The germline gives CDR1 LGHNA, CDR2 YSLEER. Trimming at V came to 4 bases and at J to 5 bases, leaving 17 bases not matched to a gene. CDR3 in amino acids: CASSLSVSGTSGGAFHNEQFF. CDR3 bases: TGCGCCAGCAGCCTAAGTGTGTCCGGGACTAGCGGGGGGGCCTTCCACAATGAGCAGTTCTTC.

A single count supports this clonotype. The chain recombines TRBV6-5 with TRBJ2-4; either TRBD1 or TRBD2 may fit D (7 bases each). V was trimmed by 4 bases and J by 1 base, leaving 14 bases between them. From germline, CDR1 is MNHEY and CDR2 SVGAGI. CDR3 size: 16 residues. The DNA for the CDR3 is TGTGCCAGCAGTTTGACAGGGAGGGGGGCCAAAAACATTCAGTACTTC. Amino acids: CASSLTGRGAKNIQYF.

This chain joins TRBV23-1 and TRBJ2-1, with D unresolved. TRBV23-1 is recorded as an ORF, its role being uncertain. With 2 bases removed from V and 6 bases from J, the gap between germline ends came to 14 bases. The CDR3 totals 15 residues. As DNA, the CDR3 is TGCGCCAGCAGTCAAGAGTCCCGGGTACTCAATGAGCAGTTCTTC. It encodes CASSQESRVLNEQFF.

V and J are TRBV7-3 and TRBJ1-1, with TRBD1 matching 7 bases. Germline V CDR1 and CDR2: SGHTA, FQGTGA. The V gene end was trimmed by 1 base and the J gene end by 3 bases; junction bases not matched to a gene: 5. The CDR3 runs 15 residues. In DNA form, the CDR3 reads TGTGCCAGCAGCTTAAGACAGGGCGGGGACACTGAAGCTTTCTTT. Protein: CASSLRQGGDTEAFF.

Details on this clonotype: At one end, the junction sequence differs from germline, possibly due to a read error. CDR3 sequence: CAISRQGQATQYF. Here the CDR3 DNA reads TGTGCCATCAGTCGACAGGGACAAGCGACCCAGTACTTC. The V and J genes are TRBV10-3 and TRBJ2-5, with 7 bases identical to TRBD1. CDR1 and CDR2 (germline): ENHRY, SYGVKD. The CDR3 is made up of 13 amino acids.

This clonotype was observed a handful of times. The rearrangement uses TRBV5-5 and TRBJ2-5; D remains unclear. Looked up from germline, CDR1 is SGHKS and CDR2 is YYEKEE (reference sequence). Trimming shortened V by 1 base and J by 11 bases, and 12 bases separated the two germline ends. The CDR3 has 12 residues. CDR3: CASSLMTEKQYF. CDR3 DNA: TGTGCCAGCAGCTTGATGACCGAAAAGCAGTACTTC.

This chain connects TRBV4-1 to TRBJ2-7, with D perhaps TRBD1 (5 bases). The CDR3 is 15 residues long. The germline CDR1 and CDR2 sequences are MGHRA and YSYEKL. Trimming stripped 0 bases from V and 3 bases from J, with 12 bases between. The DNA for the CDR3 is TGCGCCAGCAGCCAAGATCAAGGGGATAACTACGAGCAGTACTTC. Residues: CASSQDQGDNYEQYF.

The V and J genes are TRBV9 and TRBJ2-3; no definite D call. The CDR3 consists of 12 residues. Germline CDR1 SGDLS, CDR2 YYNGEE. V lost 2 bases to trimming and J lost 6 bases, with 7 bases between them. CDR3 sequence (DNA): TGTGCCAGCAGCGTTTCCGACGATACGCAGTATTTT. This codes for CASSVSDDTQYF.

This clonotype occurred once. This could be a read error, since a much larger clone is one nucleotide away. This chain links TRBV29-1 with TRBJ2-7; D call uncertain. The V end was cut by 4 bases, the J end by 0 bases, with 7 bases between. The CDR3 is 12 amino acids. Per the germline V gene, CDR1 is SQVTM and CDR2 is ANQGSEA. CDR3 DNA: TGCAGCGTTGGGGTCAGCTCCTACGAGCAGTACTTC. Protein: CSVGVSSYEQYF.

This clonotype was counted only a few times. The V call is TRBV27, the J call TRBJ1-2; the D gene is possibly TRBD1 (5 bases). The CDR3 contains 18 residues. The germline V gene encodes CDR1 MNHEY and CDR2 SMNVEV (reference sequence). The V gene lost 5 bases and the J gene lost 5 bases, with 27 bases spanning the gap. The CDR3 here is CASSGLMGTGTDKYGYTF. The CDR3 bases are TGTGCCAGCAGTGGCCTGATGGGGACCGGGACGGACAAATATGGCTACACCTTC.

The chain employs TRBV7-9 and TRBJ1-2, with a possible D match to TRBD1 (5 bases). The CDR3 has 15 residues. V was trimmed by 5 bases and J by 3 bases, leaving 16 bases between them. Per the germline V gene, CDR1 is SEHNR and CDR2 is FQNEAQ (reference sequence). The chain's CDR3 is CASSAIRDWDYGYTF. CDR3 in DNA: TGTGCCAGCAGCGCAATCCGGGACTGGGACTATGGCTACACCTTC.

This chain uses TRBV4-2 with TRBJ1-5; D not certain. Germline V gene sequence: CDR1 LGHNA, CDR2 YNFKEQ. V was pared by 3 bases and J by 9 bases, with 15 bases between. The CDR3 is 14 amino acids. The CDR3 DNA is TGTGCCAGCAGCCAGACGGACGGGTCAGGGCCCCAGCATTTT. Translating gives CASSQTDGSGPQHF.

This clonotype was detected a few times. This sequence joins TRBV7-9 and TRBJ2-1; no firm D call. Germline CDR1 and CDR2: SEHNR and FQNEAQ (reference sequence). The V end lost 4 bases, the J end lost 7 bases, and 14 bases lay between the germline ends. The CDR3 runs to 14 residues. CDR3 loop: CASSSLSPKNEQFF. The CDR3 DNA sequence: TGTGCCAGCAGCTCTTTAAGCCCAAAGAATGAGCAGTTCTTC. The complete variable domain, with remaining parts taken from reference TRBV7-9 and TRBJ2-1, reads DTGVSQNPRHKITKRGQNVTFRCDPISEHNRLYWYRQTLGQGPEFLTYFQNEAQLEKSRLLSDRFSAERPKGSFSTLEIQRTEQGDSAMYLCASSSLSPKNEQFFGPGTRLTVL.

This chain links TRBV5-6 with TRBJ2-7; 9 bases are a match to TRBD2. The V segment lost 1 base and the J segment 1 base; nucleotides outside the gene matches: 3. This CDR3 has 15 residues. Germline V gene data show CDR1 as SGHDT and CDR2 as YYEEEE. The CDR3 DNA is TGTGCCAGCAGCTTGACGCTAGCGGGATCCTACGAGCAGTACTTC. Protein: CASSLTLAGSYEQYF.

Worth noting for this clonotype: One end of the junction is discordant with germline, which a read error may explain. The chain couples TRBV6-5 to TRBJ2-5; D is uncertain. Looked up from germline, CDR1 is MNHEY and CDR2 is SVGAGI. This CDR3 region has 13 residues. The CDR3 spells CASSDSHGKTQYF. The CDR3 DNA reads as TGTGCCAGCAGTGACTCGCATGGGAAGACCCAGTACTTC.

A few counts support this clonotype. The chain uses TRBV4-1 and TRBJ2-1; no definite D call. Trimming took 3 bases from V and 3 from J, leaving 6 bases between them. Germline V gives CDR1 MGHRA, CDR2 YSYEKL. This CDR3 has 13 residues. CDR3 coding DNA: TGCGCCAGCAGCCACCTTAGCTACAATGAGCAGTTCTTC. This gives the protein CASSHLSYNEQFF.

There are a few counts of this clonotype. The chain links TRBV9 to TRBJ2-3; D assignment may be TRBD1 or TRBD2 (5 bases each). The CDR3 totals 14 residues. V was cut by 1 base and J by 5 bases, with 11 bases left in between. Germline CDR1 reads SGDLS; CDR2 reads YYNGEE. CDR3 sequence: CASSVRGAGDTQYF. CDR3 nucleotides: TGTGCCAGCAGCGTACGAGGGGCAGGAGATACGCAGTATTTT.

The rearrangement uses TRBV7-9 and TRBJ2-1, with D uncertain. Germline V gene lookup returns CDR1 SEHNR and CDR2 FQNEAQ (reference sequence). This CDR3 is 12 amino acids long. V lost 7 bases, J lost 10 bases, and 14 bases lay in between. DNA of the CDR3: TGTGCCAGCACCCTCAACGTATTAGAGCAGTTCTTC. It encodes CASTLNVLEQFF.

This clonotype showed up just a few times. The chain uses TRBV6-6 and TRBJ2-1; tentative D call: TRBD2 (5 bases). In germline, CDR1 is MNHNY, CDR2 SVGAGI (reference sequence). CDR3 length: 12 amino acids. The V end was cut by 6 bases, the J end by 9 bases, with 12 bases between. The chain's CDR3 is CASSPDFVEQFF. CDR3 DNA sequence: TGTGCCAGCAGCCCGGACTTCGTTGAGCAGTTCTTC.

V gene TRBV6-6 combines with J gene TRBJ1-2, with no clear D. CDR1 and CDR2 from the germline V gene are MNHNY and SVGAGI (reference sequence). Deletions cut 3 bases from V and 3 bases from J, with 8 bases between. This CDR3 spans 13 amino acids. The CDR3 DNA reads TGTGCCAGCAGTTATATAGTGGACTATGGCTACACCTTC. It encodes CASSYIVDYGYTF.

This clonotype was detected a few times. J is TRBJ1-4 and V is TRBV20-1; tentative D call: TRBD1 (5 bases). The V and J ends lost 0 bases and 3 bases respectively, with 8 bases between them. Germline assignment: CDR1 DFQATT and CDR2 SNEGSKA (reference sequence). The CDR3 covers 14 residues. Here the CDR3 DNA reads TGCAGTGCTAGAGACAGGGTATCTAATGAAAAACTGTTTTTT. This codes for CSARDRVSNEKLFF.

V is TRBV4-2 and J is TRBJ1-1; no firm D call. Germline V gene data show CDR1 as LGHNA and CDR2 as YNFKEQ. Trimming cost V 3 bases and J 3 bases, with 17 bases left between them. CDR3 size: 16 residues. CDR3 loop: CASSQLADWMDTEAFF. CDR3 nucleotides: TGTGCCAGCAGCCAGTTAGCCGACTGGATGGACACTGAAGCTTTCTTT.